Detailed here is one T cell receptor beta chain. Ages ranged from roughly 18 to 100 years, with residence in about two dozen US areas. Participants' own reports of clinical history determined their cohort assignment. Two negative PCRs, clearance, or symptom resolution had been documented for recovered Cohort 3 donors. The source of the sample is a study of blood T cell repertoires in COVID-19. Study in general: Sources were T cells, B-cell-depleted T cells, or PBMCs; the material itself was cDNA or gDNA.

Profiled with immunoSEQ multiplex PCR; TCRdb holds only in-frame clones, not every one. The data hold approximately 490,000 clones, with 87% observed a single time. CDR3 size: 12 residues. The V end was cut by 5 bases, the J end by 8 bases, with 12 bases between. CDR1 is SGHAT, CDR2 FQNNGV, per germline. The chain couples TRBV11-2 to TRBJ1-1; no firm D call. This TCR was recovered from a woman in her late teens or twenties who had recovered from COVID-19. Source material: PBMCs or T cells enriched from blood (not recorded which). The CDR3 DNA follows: TGTGCCAGCAGCCCCTGGAGTGCCGAAGCTTTCTTT. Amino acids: CASSPWSAEAFF.